These T cell receptor beta chains were read from a single sample in a study of regulatory T cells in long-lasting Graves disease. A single record per CDR3 protein comes from TCRdb applying MiXCR to the multiplex PCR reads. The sample has approximately 440,000 distinct CDR3 sequences, around a quarter seen once. The sequences come from peripheral blood mononuclear cells (PBMCs), collected when the disease was refractory, from a patient treated with antithyroid drugs. The receptor set was obtained from a female donor with Graves disease. Each CDR3 is given with its conserved first and last residue. D genes are given only for firm matches. Size is omitted from some rows. Given values are once, few, many or a class for expanded clones.

abundance,j_gene,v_gene,d_gene,CDR3nt,CDR3aa
.,TRBJ2-4,TRBV6-1,TRBD2,TGTGCCAGCAGGCCCCTCGGGACTAAGGACATTCAGTACTTC,CASRPLGTKDIQYF
.,TRBJ1-2,TRBV18,.,TGTGCCAGCTCACCCAAGGCGGACAGCTATGGCTACACCTTC,CASSPKADSYGYTF
.,TRBJ2-2,TRBV7-2,TRBD2,TGTGCCAGCAGCTTCCCCCCCAAGCGGGAGTATAACACCGGGGAGCTGTTTTTT,CASSFPPKREYNTGELFF
.,TRBJ2-7,TRBV7-9,TRBD1,TGTGCCAGCAGCTCGACAGGGATAGGGTACGAGCAGTACTTC,CASSSTGIGYEQYF
.,TRBJ2-7,TRBV29-1,TRBD2,TGCAGCGGGGCCGGGACTAGCGGGAGTCACGAGCAGTACTTC,CSGAGTSGSHEQYF
many,TRBJ2-2,TRBV12-3/TRBV12-4,TRBD2,TGTGCCAGCAGTGTGGAGCCGGGACTAGGGGCGTCCGGGGAGCTGTTTTTT,CASSVEPGLGASGELFF
many,TRBJ1-1,TRBV6-5,.,TGTGCCAGCAGTTACTCGAGGGTGAACACTGAAGCTTTCTTT,CASSYSRVNTEAFF
.,TRBJ2-2,TRBV2,TRBD1,TGTGCCAGCAGTCCACAGGGGGTCACCGGGGAGCTGTTTTTT,CASSPQGVTGELFF
.,TRBJ2-2,TRBV27,.,TGTGCCAGCAGTTTCCTAGGGGGGGAGCTGTTTTTT,CASSFLGGELFF
.,TRBJ2-2,TRBV12-3/TRBV12-4,.,TGTGCCAGCAGTTTGCACAGGTCCGGGGAGCTGTTTTTT,CASSLHRSGELFF
many,TRBJ1-4,TRBV27,.,TGTGCCAGCAGTCCTTCGGGGTTGCGGGTGGTGGAAAAACTGTTTTTT,CASSPSGLRVVEKLFF
few,TRBJ2-7,TRBV20-1,.,TGCAGTGCTAGAGTCACATTCGGGGGATACGAGCAGTACTTC,CSARVTFGGYEQYF
.,TRBJ2-1,TRBV28,TRBD2,TGTGCCAGCAGCCAACCACTGGGGCGACTAGCGGCCTACAATGAGCAGTTCTTC,CASSQPLGRLAAYNEQFF
.,TRBJ2-7,TRBV5-1,.,TGCGCCAGCTTAGAGGGCGTGAACTCCTACGAGCAGTACTTC,CASLEGVNSYEQYF
many,TRBJ1-2,TRBV20-1,TRBD1,TGCAGTGCTAGAGACAGCACGGACAGGGATTTCTATGGCTACACCTTC,CSARDSTDRDFYGYTF
many,TRBJ2-7,TRBV20-1,.,TGCAGTGCTACGGAGCGGTTAGGGCGCGAGCAGTACTTC,CSATERLGREQYF
many,TRBJ2-2,TRBV2,TRBD2,TGTGCCAGCAGTCCCCGGGGACTAGCGGGAGCTGTGGACACCGGGGAGCTGTTTTTT,CASSPRGLAGAVDTGELFF
.,TRBJ2-3,TRBV19,TRBD1,TGTGCCAGTAAGGACAGGGTGGGGACAGATACGCAGTATTTT,CASKDRVGTDTQYF
.,TRBJ1-5,TRBV7-2,.,TGTGCCAGCAGCTTTCTTTATAGCAATCAGCCCCAGCATTTT,CASSFLYSNQPQHF
.,TRBJ2-2,TRBV29-1,TRBD1,TGCAGCGTTGAACAGTGGGACAGCACCGGGGAGCTGTTTTTT,CSVEQWDSTGELFF
few,TRBJ1-1,TRBV6-1,.,TGTGCCAGCAGCGAAACAGCGGGAGCTTTCTTT,CASSETAGAFF
many,TRBJ2-6,TRBV7-2,.,TGTGCCAGCAGCTTAGATCCTGGGGCCAACGTCCTGACTTTC,CASSLDPGANVLTF
.,TRBJ2-1,TRBV28,.,TGTGCCAGCAGTTTTACAGGGCGGCAGTTCTTC,CASSFTGRQFF
.,TRBJ2-1,TRBV4-1,.,TGCGCCAGCAGCCAAGATGTTGGGTACGAGATGGATGAGCAGTTCTTC,CASSQDVGYEMDEQFF
many,TRBJ1-2,TRBV2,TRBD1,TGTGCCAGCAGTGAAGCGCTTTGGGACAGCCTTAACTATGGCTACACCTTC,CASSEALWDSLNYGYTF
.,TRBJ1-5,TRBV18,.,TGTGCCAGCTCACCATTAGGGAGGGGAGAGCAGCCCCAGCATTTT,CASSPLGRGEQPQHF
few,TRBJ2-7,TRBV20-1,.,TGCAGTGCTAGAGGGGCAGGCTTGAAATCCTACGAGCAGTACTTC,CSARGAGLKSYEQYF
.,TRBJ2-2,TRBV19,.,TGTGCCAGTAGTAAGGGACCCTTGCGGGGAAGGAACACCGGGGAGCTGTTTTTT,CASSKGPLRGRNTGELFF
.,TRBJ2-7,TRBV11-2,.,TGTGCCAGCAGCTTAGGATACAGGCAAGGCGAGCAGTACTTC,CASSLGYRQGEQYF
.,TRBJ2-5,TRBV6-2/TRBV6-3,TRBD2,TGTGCCAGCAGCAATCCGAGACTAGCGGGAGGGCCGGAGACCCAGTACTTC,CASSNPRLAGGPETQYF
.,TRBJ2-5,TRBV5-8,TRBD2,TGTGCCAGCAGCCCCAGCGGGATTGCACAAGAGACCCAGTACTTC,CASSPSGIAQETQYF
few,TRBJ1-2,TRBV19,.,TGTGCCAGTACGTACGGTCTTAACTATGGCTACACCTTC,CASTYGLNYGYTF
.,TRBJ2-2,TRBV7-6,.,TGTGCCAGCACCGGAGAAGCGAGCACCGGGGAGCTGTTTTTT,CASTGEASTGELFF
.,TRBJ2-7,TRBV20-1,.,TGCAGTGCTAGGAGGGGAACAGGGTCCTACGAGCAGTACTTC,CSARRGTGSYEQYF
few,TRBJ1-5,TRBV20-1,.,TGCAGTGCTAGAGAGGGACATAGCAATCAGCCCCAGCATTTT,CSAREGHSNQPQHF
.,TRBJ2-2,TRBV20-1,.,TGCAGTGCTAGAGGGGCAGGGGCCGGGGAGCTGTTTTTT,CSARGAGAGELFF
many,TRBJ2-5,TRBV20-1,.,TGCAGTGCCAGACTAGGGCCCTTGGAGACCCAGTACTTC,CSARLGPLETQYF
few,TRBJ1-5,TRBV27,.,TGTGCCAGCAGTTCGGACGGCCCGGGATGGCCCCAGCATTTT,CASSSDGPGWPQHF
.,TRBJ1-3,TRBV6-2/TRBV6-3,.,TGTGCCAGCAGCCCCAGGGTTCAAGCTGGAAACACCATATATTTT,CASSPRVQAGNTIYF
.,TRBJ1-4,TRBV2,.,TGTGCCAGCAGTGACACCCGACAGACTCTGAATGAAAAACTGTTTTTT,CASSDTRQTLNEKLFF
few,TRBJ1-5,TRBV19,.,TGTGCCAGTAAAATGGGGGGGCTCAATCAGCCCCAGCATTTT,CASKMGGLNQPQHF